This T cell receptor (beta chain) was recorded in a study of shared clonotypes between healthy human individuals. Here immunoSEQ multiplex PCR was the method, and the copy in TCRdb shows in-frame clones only, minus some. The data show around 1,000,000 clones, 70% to 80% seen once. The V gene's germline CDR1 is SGHRS and CDR2 YFSETQ. This CDR3 is 16 amino acids long. With V trimmed by 0 bases and J by 3 bases, 6 bases remained unmatched. This chain connects TRBV5-1 to TRBJ2-1; TRBD2 matches 7 bases. Sequenced sample: memory CD4+ T cells from PBMCs. Subset here: CD45RA-negative fraction. This clonotype was obtained from a man in his late teens or twenties in good health. Some clones in this sample may be carry-over from other donors' samples. CDR3 in amino acids: CASSLVAGVVYNEQFF. As DNA, the CDR3 is TGCGCCAGCAGCTTGGTGGCGGGAGTAGTCTACAATGAGCAGTTCTTC. The variable domain in full, completed from reference TRBV5-1 and TRBJ2-1, reads KAGVTQTPRYLIKTRGQQVTLSCSPISGHRSVSWYQQTPGQGLQFLFEYFSETQRNKGNFPGRFSGRQFSNSRSEMNVSTLELGDSALYLCASSLVAGVVYNEQFFGPGTRLTVL.